The rows below give T cell receptor beta chains drawn from one sample of a study of response to subunit inactivated influenza vaccine. TCRdb re-derived calls from the RT-PCR reads in MiXCR, one entry per CDR3 protein. The sample contains about 520,000 distinct CDR3 sequences, about 25% of which appear only once. The sequencing here drew on CD4+ T cells sorted from PBMCs, taken more than 4 days after vaccination. The receptor source for this set is a man aged 50 to 60 who received an inactivated influenza vaccine. CDR3s include the opening cysteine and the closing phenylalanine or tryptophan. The D gene is left open where the match is weak. Size tells how often a clone was seen (once, few, many) or the class of an expanded clone, and some rows leave it out.

>-|TRBV11-2|-|TRBJ2-3
CASSLDRNTQYF
TGTGCCAGCAGCCTAGATAGGAATACGCAGTATTTT
>-|TRBV21-1|-|TRBJ1-5
CVSRGVSGEPQHF
TGTGTCTCTCGAGGGGTTAGCGGCGAGCCCCAGCATTTT
>TRBD2|TRBV20-1|-|TRBJ2-1
CSARGQERLAGDNEQFF
TGCAGTGCTAGAGGGCAAGAGCGACTAGCGGGAGACAATGAGCAGTTCTTC
>-|TRBV6-6|-|TRBJ2-7
CASSSGGGLDLYF
TGTGCCAGCAGTTCGGGTGGGGGTCTCGATCTGTACTTC
>-|TRBV10-3|-|TRBJ2-5
CATLKGGGSTSETQYF
TGTGCCACCTTGAAAGGTGGGGGGTCCACCTCAGAGACCCAGTACTTC
>TRBD2|TRBV5-1|few|TRBJ2-7
CASSQSGASYEQYF
TGCGCCAGCAGTCAAAGCGGGGCCTCCTACGAGCAGTACTTC
>-|TRBV3-1|-|TRBJ1-2
CASSQETRGYTF
TGTGCCAGCAGCCAAGAGACGCGGGGCTACACCTTC
>-|TRBV5-1|few|TRBJ2-7
CASSLGMDRVVYEQYF
TGCGCCAGCAGCTTGGGGATGGACAGAGTAGTCTACGAGCAGTACTTC
>-|TRBV12-3/TRBV12-4|few|TRBJ2-7
CAGTGPKTSVYEQYF
TGTGCCGGGACAGGCCCGAAGACTAGCGTCTACGAGCAGTACTTC
>-|TRBV5-1|-|TRBJ1-1
CASSSVVGGNTEAFF
TGCGCCAGCAGCTCGGTGGTTGGCGGGAACACTGAAGCTTTCTTT
>-|TRBV5-5|few|TRBJ2-7
CASSLSAGASSYEQYF
TGTGCCAGCAGCTTGTCGGCGGGGGCGAGTTCCTACGAGCAGTACTTC
>TRBD2|TRBV6-2/TRBV6-3|-|TRBJ2-3
CASSYPTWTSGRAITDTQYF
TGTGCCAGCAGTTACCCGACTTGGACTAGCGGGAGGGCCATAACAGATACGCAGTATTTT
>-|TRBV7-9|-|TRBJ1-5
CASSLEGSLSNQPQHF
TGTGCCAGCAGCTTAGAGGGAAGCCTTAGCAATCAGCCCCAGCATTTT
>TRBD2|TRBV7-9|many|TRBJ2-5
CASSRNGLAGETQYF
TGTGCCAGCAGCCGAAACGGACTAGCCGGGGAGACCCAGTACTTC
>-|TRBV27|few|TRBJ2-7
CASSLSWRGYEQYF
TGTGCCAGCAGTTTATCCTGGAGGGGATACGAGCAGTACTTC
>-|TRBV7-2|many|TRBJ1-2
CASSLVGAGDYGYTF
TGTGCCAGCAGCTTAGTTGGGGCCGGGGACTATGGCTACACCTTC
>TRBD1|TRBV12-3/TRBV12-4|many|TRBJ2-3
CASSLTGGADTQYF
TGTGCCAGCAGTTTAACAGGGGGCGCAGATACGCAGTATTTT
>TRBD1|TRBV24-1|-|TRBJ2-3
CATGDSGEPADTQYF
TGTGCCACCGGGGACAGTGGGGAACCCGCAGATACGCAGTATTTT
>-|TRBV5-1|few|TRBJ2-7
CASSLGSLYEQYF
TGCGCCAGCAGCTTGGGTTCCCTCTACGAGCAGTACTTC
>TRBD2|TRBV20-1|-|TRBJ2-3
CSAPRGVGADTQYF
TGCAGTGCTCCGCGGGGGGTAGGGGCCGATACGCAGTATTTT
>TRBD2|TRBV9|few|TRBJ2-1
CASSVQLAGGWYNEQFF
TGTGCCAGCAGCGTACAACTAGCGGGGGGGTGGTACAATGAGCAGTTCTTC
>-|TRBV18|few|TRBJ2-1
CASSLKPGHLQYVQFF
TGTGCCAGCTCGCTAAAACCGGGACACCTACAATACGTGCAGTTCTTC
>TRBD1|TRBV12-3/TRBV12-4|-|TRBJ1-5
CASSLLGQGSNQPQHF
TGTGCCAGCAGCCTCCTGGGACAGGGGAGCAATCAGCCCCAGCATTTT
>-|TRBV7-2|-|TRBJ2-5
CASSLIGTRETQYF
TGTGCCAGCAGCTTAATTGGGACACGAGAGACCCAGTACTTC
>-|TRBV12-3/TRBV12-4|-|TRBJ2-1
CASSLQGETVNERFF
TGTGCCAGCAGCCTACAGGGAGAGACTGTCAATGAGCGGTTCTTC
>TRBD2|TRBV29-1|-|TRBJ2-5
CSVYGLRRLAGGPPPETQYF
TGCAGCGTTTACGGACTCCGACGACTAGCGGGGGGGCCCCCTCCAGAGACCCAGTACTTC
>-|TRBV4-2|-|TRBJ2-3
CASSQEGGEVRADTQYF
TGTGCCAGCAGCCAAGAGGGGGGAGAAGTACGCGCAGATACGCAGTATTTT
>-|TRBV15|few|TRBJ2-2
CATSTQGRGELFF
TGTGCCACCAGCACACAGGGACGGGGGGAGCTGTTTTTT
>TRBD2|TRBV4-3|few|TRBJ2-1
CASSQVGGGIYNEQFF
TGCGCCAGCAGCCAAGTCGGGGGGGGGATCTACAATGAGCAGTTCTTC
>-|TRBV6-2/TRBV6-3|-|TRBJ2-5
CASSYGGRETQYF
TGTGCCAGCAGCTATGGAGGGCGGGAGACCCAGTACTTC
>TRBD2|TRBV9|-|TRBJ2-5
CASSPRLAGETQYF
TGTGCCAGCAGCCCCCGGCTAGCGGGGGAGACCCAGTACTTC
>-|TRBV2|-|TRBJ2-1
CASEVERENEQFF
TGTGCCAGCGAGGTAGAACGTGAGAATGAGCAGTTCTTC
>TRBD1|TRBV5-5|-|TRBJ1-2
CASNLRGLNSHYGYTF
TGTGCCAGCAACCTAAGGGGGCTGAACTCCCACTATGGCTACACCTTC
>-|TRBV5-1|-|TRBJ2-7
CASSLLGLGDEQYF
TGCGCCAGCAGCTTGCTGGGGCTCGGTGACGAGCAGTACTTC
>TRBD1|TRBV7-3|once|TRBJ2-1
CASSLRGQTNEQFF
TGTGCCAGCAGCTTAAGGGGACAGACTAATGAGCAGTTCTTC
>TRBD2|TRBV12-3/TRBV12-4|few|TRBJ2-3
CASSSGTSGGHTQYF
TGTGCCAGCAGTTCCGGGACTAGCGGGGGGCATACGCAGTATTTT
>-|TRBV25-1|few|TRBJ1-2
CASSEWPSGYTF
TGTGCCAGCAGTGAATGGCCGAGTGGCTACACCTTC
>-|TRBV12-3/TRBV12-4|few|TRBJ1-5
CASSLREAGGSQHF
TGTGCCAGCAGTTTAAGGGAGGCAGGCGGGTCCCAGCATTTT
>TRBD1|TRBV9|-|TRBJ2-1
CASNQGARYNEQFF
TGTGCCAGCAACCAGGGGGCCCGTTACAATGAGCAGTTCTTC
>-|TRBV10-3|-|TRBJ2-3
CAISARETDTQYF
TGTGCCATCAGTGCCAGGGAGACAGATACGCAGTATTTT
>-|TRBV12-3/TRBV12-4|-|TRBJ2-7
CASSLIGSEQYF
TGTGCCAGCAGTTTGATAGGGAGCGAGCAGTACTTC
>-|TRBV3-1|-|TRBJ1-1
CASSQRENTEAFF
TGTGCCAGCAGCCAGCGGGAGAACACTGAAGCTTTCTTT
>TRBD1|TRBV5-4|few|TRBJ1-1
CASSYTGVDTEAFF
TGTGCCAGCAGCTACACAGGGGTGGACACTGAAGCTTTCTTT
>-|TRBV28|-|TRBJ2-3
CASSLTQGIPDTQYF
TGTGCCAGCAGTTTAACCCAGGGAATCCCAGATACGCAGTATTTT
>TRBD1|TRBV7-3|many|TRBJ2-3
CASSTTGGRTDTQYF
TGTGCCAGCAGCACGACAGGGGGTCGCACAGATACGCAGTATTTT
>-|TRBV20-1|few|TRBJ2-7
CSAREAVYEQYF
TGCAGTGCTAGAGAGGCAGTTTACGAGCAGTACTTC
>-|TRBV12-3/TRBV12-4|many|TRBJ1-5
CASSLSSQPQHF
TGTGCCAGCAGTTTGAGTAGCCAGCCCCAGCATTTT
>-|TRBV20-1|-|TRBJ2-5
CSADLQGIQETQYF
TGCAGTGCCGACCTTCAGGGTATCCAAGAGACCCAGTACTTC
>-|TRBV12-3/TRBV12-4|few|TRBJ2-2
CASSLVGKGELFF
TGTGCCAGCAGTTTAGTCGGGAAAGGGGAGCTGTTTTTT
>-|TRBV11-2|-|TRBJ1-4
CASSDFGEKLFF
TGTGCCAGCAGCGACTTTGGGGAGAAACTGTTTTTT